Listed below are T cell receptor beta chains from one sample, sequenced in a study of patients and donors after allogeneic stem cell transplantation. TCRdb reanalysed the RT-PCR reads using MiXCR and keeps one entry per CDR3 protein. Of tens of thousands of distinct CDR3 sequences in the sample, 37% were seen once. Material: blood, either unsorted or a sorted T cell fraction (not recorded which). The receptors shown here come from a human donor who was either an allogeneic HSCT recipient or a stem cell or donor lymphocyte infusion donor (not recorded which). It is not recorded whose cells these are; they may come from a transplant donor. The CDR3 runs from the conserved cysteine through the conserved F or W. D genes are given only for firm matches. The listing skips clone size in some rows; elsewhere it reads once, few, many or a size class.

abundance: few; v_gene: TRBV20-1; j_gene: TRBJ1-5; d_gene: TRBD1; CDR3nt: TGCAGTGCTAGAGGGGACAGGGTAACGCCCCAGCATTTT; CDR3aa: CSARGDRVTPQHF
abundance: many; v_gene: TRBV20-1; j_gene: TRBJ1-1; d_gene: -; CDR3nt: TGCAGTGCTAGTGAGCCGGGATCGGGGACTGAAGCTTTCTTT; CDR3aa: CSASEPGSGTEAFF
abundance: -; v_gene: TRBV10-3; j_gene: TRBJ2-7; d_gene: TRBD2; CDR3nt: TGTGCCATCAGTGATGGAGGACTAGCGGAACCGATCTACGAGCAGTACTTC; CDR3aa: CAISDGGLAEPIYEQYF
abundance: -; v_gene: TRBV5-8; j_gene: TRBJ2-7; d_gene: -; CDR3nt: TGTGCCAGCAGCTTGGCTGTTTATTACGAGCAGTACTTC; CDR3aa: CASSLAVYYEQYF
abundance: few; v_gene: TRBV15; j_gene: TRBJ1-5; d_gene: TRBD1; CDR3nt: TGTGCCACCAGCAGAGGGTACAGGGGCCGGGGATATAGCAATCAGCCCCAGCATTTT; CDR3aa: CATSRGYRGRGYSNQPQHF
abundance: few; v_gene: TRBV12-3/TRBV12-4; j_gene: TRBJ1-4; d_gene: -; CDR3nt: TGTGCCAGCACCATTCGGGGGGATGAAAAACTGTTTTTT; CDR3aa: CASTIRGDEKLFF
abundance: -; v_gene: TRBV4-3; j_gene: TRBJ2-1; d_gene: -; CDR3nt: TGCGCCAGCAGCCAAGCGTGGGAAGGCAATGAGCAGTTCTTC; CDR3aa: CASSQAWEGNEQFF
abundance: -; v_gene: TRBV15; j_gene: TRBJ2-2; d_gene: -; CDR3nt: TGTGCCACCAGCAGGAAGGCCGGTGCGAACACCGGGGAGCTGTTTTTT; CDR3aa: CATSRKAGANTGELFF
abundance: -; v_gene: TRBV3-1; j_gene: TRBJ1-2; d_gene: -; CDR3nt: TGTGCCAGCAGCCAACCCGGAAGCCACGGAAGGGGCTACACCTTC; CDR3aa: CASSQPGSHGRGYTF
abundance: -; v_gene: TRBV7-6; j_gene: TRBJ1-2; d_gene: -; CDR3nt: TGTGCCAGCAGCCCGGGACAAGGAAGGAGCTACACCTTC; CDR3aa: CASSPGQGRSYTF
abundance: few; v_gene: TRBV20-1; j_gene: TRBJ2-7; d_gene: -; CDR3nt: TGCAGTGCTAGACTCAGCAACTACGAGCAGTACTTC; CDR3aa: CSARLSNYEQYF
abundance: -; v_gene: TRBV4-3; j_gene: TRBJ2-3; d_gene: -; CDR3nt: TGCGCCAGCAGCCAAGAGAGAGGGGGGGCGGCAGATACGCAGTATTTT; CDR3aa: CASSQERGGAADTQYF
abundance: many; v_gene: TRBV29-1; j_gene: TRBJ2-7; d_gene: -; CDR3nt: TGCAGCGTTCCTTCGCGGGATGGCGGGCACGAGCAGTACTTC; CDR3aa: CSVPSRDGGHEQYF
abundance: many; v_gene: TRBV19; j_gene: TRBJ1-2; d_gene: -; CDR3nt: TGTGCCAGTAGTACCGCCGATGGCTACACCTTC; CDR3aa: CASSTADGYTF
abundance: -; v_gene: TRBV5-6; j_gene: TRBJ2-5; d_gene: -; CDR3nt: TGTGCCAGCAGCTTGCCAGGTTCGAGGACCCAGTACTTC; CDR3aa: CASSLPGSRTQYF
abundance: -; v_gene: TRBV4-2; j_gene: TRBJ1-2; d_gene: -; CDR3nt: TGTGCCAGCAGCCAAATCCGGGACAAGAGCTATGGCTACACCTTC; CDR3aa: CASSQIRDKSYGYTF
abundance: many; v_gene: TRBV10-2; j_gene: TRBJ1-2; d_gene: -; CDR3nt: TGCGCCAGCAATACCCGGGACCGAGCTAACTATGGCTACACCTTC; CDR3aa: CASNTRDRANYGYTF
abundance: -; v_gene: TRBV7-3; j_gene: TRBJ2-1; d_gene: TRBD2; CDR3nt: TGTGCCAGCAGCTTACAGGGACTAGACTCCTACAATGAGCAGTTCTTC; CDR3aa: CASSLQGLDSYNEQFF
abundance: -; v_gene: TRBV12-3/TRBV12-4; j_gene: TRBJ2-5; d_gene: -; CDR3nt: TGTGCCAGCAGTCCCCGGATATCAGAGACCCAGTACTTC; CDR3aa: CASSPRISETQYF